This entry is about one T cell receptor beta chain. The target antigen is unknown. The assay, immunoSEQ v3.0, was run at survey level. Per-sample TRB depth target: about 35,000-55,000 T-cell genomes. The method was immunoSEQ multiplex PCR; TCRdb's version includes in-frame clones alone and lacks a portion of them. The sample has fewer than 35,000 clones, 82% seen once. Looked up from germline, CDR1 is LGHNA and CDR2 is YSLEER. V was clipped by 5 bases and J by 2 bases, with 7 bases between them. This CDR3 comprises 13 residues. These data come from a study of long-term antiretroviral therapy in people with HIV. At the level of the study: The earliest samples came from an era when ART typically awaited falling CD4 counts. Overall study results and limits: Diversity remained lower than transplant donor controls, even though it increased after ART. Versus controls, repertoires in people with HIV had narrower CDR3 length ranges.

This chain connects TRBV4-3 to TRBJ2-1; unclear D gene. The TCR originated in a man aged 50-60 years with HIV. Sequencing was performed on unsorted PBMCs, taken 2.9 years after starting antiretroviral therapy. CDR3 sequence reads: CASSTTTYNEQFF. The CDR3 DNA is TGCGCCAGCAGCACTACTACCTACAATGAGCAGTTCTTC.